This TCR beta chain came from a study of shared clonotypes between healthy human individuals. The wider study: The cohort had a couple of women and a few men, ages 18 to 49. Study results and caveats: Sorted-subset sequencing was shown by rarefaction to be incomplete despite large depth. Estimated richness values were generally larger in naive subsets than in memory subsets.

Several immunoSEQ 96-well plates shared each subset's DNA, each plate a replicate. TCRdb keeps only in-frame clones here, not all; method: immunoSEQ multiplex PCR. The data contain more than 1,200,000 clones, about 98.5% of them singletons. Remarks on this clone: The antigen is not known.

Germline V gene lookup returns CDR1 SGHRS and CDR2 YFSETQ. The CDR3 runs 13 residues. V was clipped by 0 bases and J by 6 bases, with 6 bases between them. The receptor was derived from a man aged 25 to 40 in good health. The rearrangement links TRBV5-1 to TRBJ2-2; D gene unclear. The sequencing input was naive CD4+ T cells sorted from blood. Indicated subset: CD45RA+ positively selected. In DNA form, the CDR3 reads TGCGCCAGCAGCTTGGGCATATCCGGGGAGCTGTTTTTT. This encodes CASSLGISGELFF. Full variable domain (missing parts from reference TRBV5-1 and TRBJ2-2): KAGVTQTPRYLIKTRGQQVTLSCSPISGHRSVSWYQQTPGQGLQFLFEYFSETQRNKGNFPGRFSGRQFSNSRSEMNVSTLELGDSALYLCASSLGISGELFFGEGSRLTVL.